This T cell receptor beta chain was obtained from a study of Graves' ophthalmopathy and Graves' hyperthyroidism. Study in general: Specimen type is peripheral blood, obtained at initial diagnosis before any treatment.

This clonotype was observed many times. V was pared by 1 base and J by 1 base, with 8 bases between. The CDR3 runs to 14 residues. Germline lookup yields CDR1 SGHRS and CDR2 YFSETQ. The study amplified TCR beta CDR3 regions using RNA transcripts. Following a first-round RT-PCR that used HTBI primers, a second-round multiplex PCR was carried out. TCRdb independently ran MiXCR on the multiplex PCR reads; one entry per CDR3 protein. The table includes approximately 460,000 distinct CDR3 sequences, about an eighth detected once. Moderate-to-severe activity, CAS ≥3, NOSPECS ≥4 and a duration under 3 months were seen in donors with ophthalmopathy.

The receptor comes from a woman in her twenties or thirties with Graves' ophthalmopathy. The specimen sequenced was blood. The chain joins TRBV5-1 to TRBJ1-1; perhaps TRBD1 as D (6 bases). The CDR3, as DNA: TGCGCCAGCAGCTTGACAGGGTCGAACACTGAAGCTTTCTTT. This sequence encodes CASSLTGSNTEAFF.